This TCR beta chain was sequenced in a study of monozygotic twins with inflammatory bowel disease. Per donor, under 3 ml of blood was collected and frozen. The CDR3 covers 14 residues. CDR1 LNHDA and CDR2 SQIVND come from the germline V gene (reference sequence). Each TCR library used 3500 ng of total RNA. The unique tags termed UMIs, each holding a 6-nucleotide sample barcode, were added by means of template switching. PCR of TCRalpha and TCRbeta cDNA was nested, with two rounds of about 17 and 10 cycles. TCRdb re-called the 5' RACE reads, yielding one record per CDR3 amino acid sequence without DNA. This table lists about 380,000 distinct CDR3 sequences.

This receptor was identified in a human donor with ulcerative colitis or Crohn's disease, or a healthy co-twin of an affected twin (not recorded which). Sample: blood. V is TRBV19 and J is TRBJ1-1; with no DNA, the TCRdb D assignment of TRBD1 cannot be verified. CDR3 protein: CASSHGGLDTEAFF. Supplemented by reference TRBV19 and TRBJ1-1, the full variable domain reads DGGITQSPKYLFRKEGQNVTLSCEQNLNHDAMYWYRQDPGQGLRLIYYSQIVNDFQKGDIAEGYSVSREKKESFPLTVTSAQKNPTAFYLCASSHGGLDTEAFFGQGTRLTVV.